One and the same sample provided the 27 T cell receptor beta chains below, sequenced in a study of tumor-infiltrating lymphocytes in primary liver carcinoma. Scientists recovered RNA and DNA together from approximately 20-30 mg of unsorted bulk tissue. From approximately 490 ng total RNA, TCR beta cDNA was generated with a primer in the constant region. For TCR beta, libraries were produced by three nested multiplex PCR rounds using slightly modified ARM-PCR. Both of the initial two PCR rounds ran for about 11 cycles and employed TRBV1-TRBV30 forward primers alongside a C-beta reverse primer. TCRdb passed the multiplex PCR reads through MiXCR, listing each CDR3 protein once. The sample carries around 50,000 distinct CDR3 sequences, around three quarters recorded once. Sequencing was carried out using liver tumor tissue from sampling region 3. Sample subset: tumor region T3, left-lateral pole. Receptors were obtained from a man in his forties or fifties with primary liver carcinoma and hepatitis B virus infection.

This clonotype was seen at least ten times. The chain uses TRBV6-5 and TRBJ2-2; D perhaps matches TRBD2 (6 bases). The length of the CDR3 is 13 residues. Germline V gene lookup returns CDR1 MNHEY and CDR2 SVGAGI. V was clipped by 8 bases and J by 3 bases, with 10 bases between them. CDR3 sequence reads: CASLREDTGELFF. CDR3 coding DNA: TGTGCCAGCCTAAGGGAGGACACCGGGGAGCTGTTTTTT.

Concerning this clonotype itself: No conserved phenylalanine or tryptophan is present at the end of the CDR3, so a read error is the likely explanation. This chain uses TRBV5-4 with TRBJ2-1, with D tentatively TRBD2 (5 bases). V was shortened by 0 bases and J by 4 bases, with 8 bases between the two germline ends. CDR1 SGHNT and CDR2 YYREEE come from the germline V gene (reference sequence). The CDR3 sequence is 14 residues long. CDR3 coding DNA: TGTGCCAGCAGCTTGGGATGGACTTACAATGAGCAGTTCCTC. This translates into CASSLGWTYNEQFL.

In the case of this clonotype: Its ends do not fully match the called genes, so a read error is possible. This sequence joins TRBV5-1 and TRBJ2-3, with TRBD2 matching 11 bases. The length of the CDR3 is 16 residues. From germline, CDR1 is SGHRS and CDR2 YFSETQ. For the CDR3, the DNA is TGCGCCAGCAGTTTGGGGACTAGCGGACTCACAGATACGCAGTGTTTT. Its protein product is CASSLGTSGLTDTQCF. The whole variable domain, filled in from reference TRBV5-1 and TRBJ2-3, reads KAGVTQTPRYLIKTRGQQVTLSCSPISGHRSVSWYQQTPGQGLQFLFEYFSETQRNKGNFPGRFSGRQFSNSRSEMNVSTLELGDSALYLCASSLGTSGLTDTQCFGPGTRLTVL.

In this sample, this clonotype turned up many times. The chain uses TRBV5-6 and TRBJ2-3; 13 bases line up with TRBD2. V was clipped by 3 bases and J by 8 bases; unmatched bases: 9. Germline V gene lookup returns CDR1 SGHDT and CDR2 YYEEEE. The CDR3 loop spans 16 amino acids. The CDR3 DNA reads TGTGCCAGCAGCTGGGCCGGGACTAGCGGGGTCGGTACGCAGTATTTT. It yields the protein CASSWAGTSGVGTQYF.

CDR3 region: CASSFRLAGIPWETQYF. The DNA of the CDR3 is TGTGCCAGCAGCTTTCGACTAGCGGGGATACCGTGGGAGACCCAGTACTTC. This sequence joins TRBV12-3 or TRBV12-4 and TRBJ2-5, with TRBD2 identical over 11 bases. V lost 6 bases and J lost 5; bases outside the gene matches: 14. CDR3 size: 17 residues.

Turning to this clonotype: This may arise from a read error, as a much more abundant clone is one base away. This rearrangement joins TRBV30 to TRBJ1-1; maybe TRBD1 (5 bases). The CDR3 has 16 residues. In germline, CDR1 is GTSNPN, CDR2 SVGIG (reference sequence). V shed 0 bases and J shed 7 bases, with 21 bases lying between them. The DNA for the CDR3 is TGTGCCTGGAGTGTACTAATCCTAGAAAGGGGCGGTGAAGCTTTCTTT. Translating it yields CAWSVLILERGGEAFF.

With respect to this clonotype: This CDR3 is missing its conserved last phenylalanine or tryptophan, likely due to a read error. The DNA is omitted, as the CDR3 cannot be located on it reliably, and the CDR3 follows TCRdb's listing. The rearrangement joins TRBV11-2 to TRBJ2-1. The CDR3 spans 13 amino acids, including both terminal residues. CDR1 and CDR2 from the germline V gene are SGHAT and FQNNGV. The CDR3 protein is CGSSLGLGNEHFS.

Comments on this clonotype: A junction boundary mismatches the germline segment, possibly from a read error. The CDR3 spells CSSSEAQGAQPQHF. CDR3 bases: TGTTCCAGCAGTGAAGCGCAGGGGGCCCAGCCCCAGCATTTT. This sequence joins TRBV6-1 and TRBJ1-5; 8 bases align to TRBD1. This CDR3 has 14 amino acids. CDR1 is MNHNS and CDR2 is SASEGT in the germline V gene.

This rearrangement joins TRBV27 to TRBJ1-4; D is possibly TRBD1 (5 bases). The CDR3 contains 14 residues. The germline V gene has CDR1 MNHEY and CDR2 SMNVEV (reference sequence). Trimming stripped 4 bases from V and 7 bases from J, with 13 bases between. The CDR3 DNA is TGTGCCAGCAGTTCGGTACAGGAGGGTGAAAAACTGTTTTTT. Its translation: CASSSVQEGEKLFF. The full variable domain, completed using reference TRBV27 and TRBJ1-4, is EAQVTQNPRYLITVTGKKLTVTCSQNMNHEYMSWYRQDPGLGLRQIYYSMNVEVTDKGDVPEGYKVSRKEKRNFPLILESPSPNQTSLYFCASSSVQEGEKLFFGSGTQLSVL.

A remark on this clonotype: The junction departs from the called germline gene at one end, perhaps through a read error. The chain joins TRBV11-2 to TRBJ1-1; D unclear. The CDR3 runs to 16 residues. CDR1 is SGHAT, CDR2 FQNNGV, per germline. The CDR3 loop reads CASSFDLGRRVAVAFF. The CDR3 DNA reads TGCGCCAGCAGCTTCGATTTGGGCAGAAGAGTCGCTGTAGCTTTCTTT. The full variable domain, in which reference TRBV11-2 and TRBJ1-1 provide the parts outside the CDR3, is EAGVAQSPRYKIIEKRQSVAFWCNPISGHATLYWYQQILGQGPKLLIQFQNNGVVDDSQLPKDRFSAERLKGVDSTLKIQPAKLEDSAVYLCASSFDLGRRVAVAFFGQGTRLTVV.

Within the sample, this clonotype is medium-sized. The chain recombines TRBV6-5 with TRBJ1-2; D call uncertain. V lost 6 bases to trimming and J lost 0 bases, with 8 bases between them. This CDR3 has 13 residues. Germline lookup yields CDR1 MNHEY and CDR2 SVGAGI. CDR3 in DNA: TGTGCCAGCAGACTAGCGGCTAACTATGGCTACACCTTC. Its protein product is CASRLAANYGYTF.

On this clonotype itself: Likely a read error: the CDR3 ends without its conserved phenylalanine or tryptophan. The genes are TRBV4-1 and TRBJ2-7; tentatively, D is TRBD2 (5 bases). CDR1 is MGHRA, CDR2 YSYEKL, per germline. The CDR3 consists of 18 residues. The CDR3 loop is CASNLPSKRAEGVDEQYL. CDR3 sequence (DNA): TGCGCCAGCAATCTCCCGTCCAAAAGGGCCGAGGGAGTGGACGAACAGTACCTC.

The chain couples TRBV13 to TRBJ2-7, with D unclear. V was trimmed by 11 bases and J by 7 bases, leaving 18 bases between them. The germline CDR1 and CDR2 sequences are PRHDT and FYEKMQ (reference sequence). The CDR3 is 12 residues long. The CDR3 nucleotides are TGTGCCTGCTTCATGCTGAAGAATGAGCAGTACTTC. This sequence encodes CACFMLKNEQYF.

In its sample, this clonotype was seen once. V gene TRBV10-3 combines with J gene TRBJ2-1; D unresolved. The CDR3 contains 12 residues. V gave up 3 bases and J gave up 12 bases, with 12 bases separating them. Germline assignment: CDR1 ENHRY and CDR2 SYGVKD. CDR3 protein: CAISEGSRRQFF. The CDR3, as DNA: TGTGCCATCAGTGAAGGCAGCCGAAGGCAGTTCTTC.

This clonotype appeared many times. The chain uses TRBV29-1 and TRBJ2-1; D might be TRBD1 (5 bases). The V and J ends lost 0 bases and 3 bases respectively, with 9 bases between them. Germline loops: CDR1 SQVTM, CDR2 ANQGSEA. There are 14 residues in the CDR3. The CDR3 protein is CSVEDRVNYNEQFF. The CDR3 bases are TGCAGCGTTGAAGACAGGGTTAACTACAATGAGCAGTTCTTC.

In the case of this clonotype: With a much larger clone just one base away, this may be a read error. V usage is TRBV6-5 and J usage is TRBJ2-7; D perhaps matches TRBD2 (6 bases). The CDR3 runs to 16 residues. Germline CDR1 is MNHEY and CDR2 is SVGAGI. The CDR3 region is CVSSPWTGDRPYEQYF. CDR3 DNA sequence: TGTGTCAGCAGTCCATGGACGGGGGACCGCCCCTACGAGCAGTACTTC.

V usage is TRBV6-5 and J usage is TRBJ2-7; 12 bases align to TRBD2. This CDR3 spans 17 amino acids. V trimming: 4 bases; J trimming: 0 bases; junction bases outside the gene matches: 7. Germline-derived CDR1 and CDR2 are MNHEY and SVGAGI. CDR3 nucleotide sequence: TGTGCCAGCAGTTCCACACTAGCGGGAGGCGTCTCCTACGAGCAGTACTTC. Its translation is CASSSTLAGGVSYEQYF.

This clonotype has only a few counts. A read error may account for a junction end that differs from germline. This rearrangement joins TRBV12-3 or TRBV12-4 to TRBJ2-7; no definite D call. CDR3 length equals 14 residues. The CDR3 loop reads CASSSSKGSYEQYF. CDR3 sequence (DNA): TGTGCCAGCAGTTCAAGTAAGGGCTCCTACGAGCAGTACTTT.

In its sample, this clonotype was seen once. Given the absence of the conserved phenylalanine or tryptophan at the CDR3 end, a read error is likely. The chain is built from TRBV11-2 and TRBJ2-7, with D uncertain. V was cut by 3 bases and J by 2 bases, with 11 bases left in between. Germline CDR1 is SGHAT and CDR2 is FQNNGV. The CDR3 spans 14 residues. The CDR3 DNA is TGTGCCAGCAGCTTGACTGACGCTGCCTACGAGCAGTACTCC. This sequence encodes CASSLTDAAYEQYS.

A single count supports this clonotype. V and J are TRBV11-2 and TRBJ2-7; no clear D. There are 15 residues in the CDR3. Germline V lookup: CDR1 SGHAT, CDR2 FQNNGV. V lost 0 bases and J lost 4, with 13 bases in between. The CDR3 DNA reads TGTGCCAGCAGCTTAGATCAAGGGCAGAGTTACGAGCAGTACTTC. Translated: CASSLDQGQSYEQYF.

This clonotype appeared a few times. The V and J genes are TRBV18 and TRBJ2-7; D possibly matches TRBD1 or TRBD2 (5 bases each). The V gene lost 3 bases and the J gene lost 5 bases, with 11 bases spanning the gap. Germline V gene sequence: CDR1 KGHSH, CDR2 LQKENI. The CDR3 has 13 residues. This CDR3 reads CASSPAGSDEQYF. DNA of the CDR3: TGTGCCAGCTCACCCGCAGGGAGCGACGAGCAGTACTTC. The entire variable domain, with the rest obtained from reference TRBV18 and TRBJ2-7, is as follows: NAGVMQNPRHLVRRRGQEARLRCSPMKGHSHVYWYRQLPEEGLKFMVYLQKENIIDESGMPKERFSAEFPKEGPSILRIQQVVRGDSAAYFCASSPAGSDEQYFGPGTRLTVT.

Worth noting for this clonotype: Its ends do not fully match the called genes, so a read error is possible. CDR3 loop: CASSLDRGRVRPNTGELFF. The DNA of the CDR3 is TGTGCCAGTAGCTTAGATCGAGGGAGAGTGCGCCCGAACACCGGAGAGCTCTTTTTT. V usage is TRBV11-2 and J usage is TRBJ2-2; TRBD2 is a possible D gene (5 bases). The CDR3 sequence is 19 residues long. CDR1 SGHAT and CDR2 FQNNGV come from the germline V gene.

With regard to this clonotype: The junction and the germline gene differ at one end; a read error may be behind it. V usage is TRBV11-2 and J usage is TRBJ1-4, with D possibly being TRBD1 (5 bases). Germline V CDR1 and CDR2: SGHAT, FQNNGV. The CDR3 has 14 amino acids. CDR3 DNA sequence: TGTGCGAGCAGCTTACAGGTTGGGGACGAAAAACTGCTTTTT. Translated, it gives CASSLQVGDEKLLF.

This clonotype came up once. At one boundary the junction diverges from the germline segment, which might be a read error. The chain combines TRBV6-5 with TRBJ2-1, with 10 bases lining up with TRBD2. Germline CDR1 is MNHEY and CDR2 is SVGAGI. The CDR3 covers 16 residues. CDR3 coding DNA: TGTGCCAGCTGTTATAATCCGGTAGCGGGAGGCAATGAGCAGTTCTTC. It specifies CASCYNPVAGGNEQFF.

A remark on this clonotype: A read error may produce the germline difference seen at one junction end. This rearrangement joins TRBV12-3 or TRBV12-4 to TRBJ2-1; D not certain. The CDR3 spans 13 residues. The CDR3 nucleotides are TGTGCCCGCAGACTCCAAGGGTACAATGAGAAGTTCTTC. It specifies CARRLQGYNEKFF.

A remark on this clonotype: Lacking the conserved final phenylalanine or tryptophan, this CDR3 likely reflects a read error. The chain couples TRBV7-9 to TRBJ1-1; D may be TRBD1 (6 bases). CDR1 and CDR2 from the germline V gene are SEHNR and FQNEAQ (reference sequence). The CDR3 contains 13 residues. The DNA of the CDR3 is TGTGCCAGCAGCTTAGGGTGGGACACTCAAGCTTTCCTT. Its translation: CASSLGWDTQAFL.

In the case of this clonotype: One junction end does not reproduce the germline sequence, and a read error may be involved. The rearrangement uses TRBV4-2 and TRBJ1-2; D remains unclear. The germline V gene has CDR1 LGHNA and CDR2 YNFKEQ. The CDR3 consists of 14 residues. The CDR3 reads CASIQDHGGYGYTF. CDR3 nucleotide sequence: TGTGCCAGCATCCAAGATCACGGAGGCTATGGCTACACCTTC.